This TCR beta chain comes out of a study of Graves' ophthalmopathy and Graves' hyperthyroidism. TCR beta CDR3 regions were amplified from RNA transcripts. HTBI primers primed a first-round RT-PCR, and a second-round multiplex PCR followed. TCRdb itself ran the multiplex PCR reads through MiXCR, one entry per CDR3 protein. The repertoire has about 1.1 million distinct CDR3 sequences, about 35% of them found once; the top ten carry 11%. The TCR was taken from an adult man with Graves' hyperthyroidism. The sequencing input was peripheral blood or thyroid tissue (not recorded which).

In DNA form, the CDR3 reads TGTGCCAGCACGGACAGGGGAGTCTACGAGCAGTACTTC. Protein sequence: CASTDRGVYEQYF. V and J are TRBV28 and TRBJ2-7, with 9 bases identical to TRBD1. The germline gives CDR1 MDHEN, CDR2 SYDVKM. With V trimmed by 7 bases and J by 3 bases, 4 bases remained unmatched. This CDR3 spans 13 amino acids.